This T cell receptor beta chain was sequenced in a study of shared clonotypes between healthy human individuals. Findings and limits, study-wide: When naive CD4 clonotypes were compared across a handful of donors, around 5% were shared.

The length of the CDR3 is 14 residues. Per the germline V gene, CDR1 is SQVTM and CDR2 is ANQGSEA. V was clipped by 2 bases and J by 7 bases; unmatched bases: 8. Assay used: immunoSEQ multiplex PCR; TCRdb lists only in-frame clones, some missing. The repertoire holds about 600,000 clones, with around 97% as singletons. A single count supports this clone. Its antigen remains unknown. This sequence was found in a woman aged 25-40 years in good health. The chain couples TRBV29-1 to TRBJ2-1; 7 nucleotides match TRBD2. The sample consisted of naive CD4+ T cells sorted from blood. The subset is: CD45RA+ positively selected. The CDR3, as DNA: TGCAGCGTTGAACATAGTCCAGCGGGAAATGAGCAGTTCTTC. Translation: CSVEHSPAGNEQFF.